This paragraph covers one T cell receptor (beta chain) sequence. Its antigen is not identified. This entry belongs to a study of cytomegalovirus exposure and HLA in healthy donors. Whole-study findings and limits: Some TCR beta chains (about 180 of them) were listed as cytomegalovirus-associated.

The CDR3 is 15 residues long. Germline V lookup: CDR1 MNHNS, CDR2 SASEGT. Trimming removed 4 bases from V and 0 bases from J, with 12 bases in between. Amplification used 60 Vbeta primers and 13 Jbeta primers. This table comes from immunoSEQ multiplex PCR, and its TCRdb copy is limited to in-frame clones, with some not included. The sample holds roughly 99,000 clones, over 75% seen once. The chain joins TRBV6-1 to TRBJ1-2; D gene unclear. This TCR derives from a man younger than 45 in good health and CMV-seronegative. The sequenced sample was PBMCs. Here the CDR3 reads CASSVEQNPNYGYTF. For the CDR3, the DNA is TGTGCCAGCAGTGTGGAACAGAACCCTAACTATGGCTACACCTTC.